These 10 T cell receptor beta chains share one sample of origin, sequenced in a study of shared clonotypes between healthy human individuals. TCRdb's copy holds only in-frame clones and misses some; the assay was immunoSEQ multiplex PCR. The sample lists approximately 500,000 clones; roughly 80% were seen once. Sequenced: PBMCs. All receptors come from a woman aged 40 to 50 in good health. Some clones in this sample may be carry-over from other donors' samples.

This CDR3 reads CASSPQGATGELFF. The CDR3 DNA reads as TGCGCCAGCAGCCCCCAGGGGGCTACCGGGGAGCTGTTTTTT. The rearrangement joins TRBV5-1 to TRBJ2-2, with 8 bases lining up with TRBD1. The V gene end was trimmed by 4 bases and the J gene end by 5 bases; junction bases not matched to a gene: 4. Germline V CDR1 and CDR2: SGHRS, YFSETQ. The CDR3 spans 14 residues. The entire variable domain, with the rest obtained from reference TRBV5-1 and TRBJ2-2, is as follows: KAGVTQTPRYLIKTRGQQVTLSCSPISGHRSVSWYQQTPGQGLQFLFEYFSETQRNKGNFPGRFSGRQFSNSRSEMNVSTLELGDSALYLCASSPQGATGELFFGEGSRLTVL.

This rearrangement joins TRBV2 to TRBJ2-5; TRBD1 might be the D (6 bases). V was pared by 7 bases and J by 5 bases, with 14 bases between. The CDR3 is 13 amino acids. CDR1 is SNHLY and CDR2 is FYNNEI in the germline V gene. The CDR3 loop reads CASTLRGRETQYF. For the CDR3, the DNA is TGTGCCAGCACCCTCAGGGGCCGGGAGACCCAGTACTTC.

This clone was counted only a few times. The chain recombines TRBV30 with TRBJ1-1, with a tentative D call TRBD1 (6 bases). The V end lost 0 bases, the J end lost 0 bases, and 17 bases lay between the germline ends. The CDR3 loop spans 17 amino acids. Germline lookup yields CDR1 GTSNPN and CDR2 SVGIG (reference sequence). CDR3 bases: TGTGCCTGGAGTGTTTCGGGGGGCACGAACCTGAACACTGAAGCTTTCTTT. Encoded protein: CAWSVSGGTNLNTEAFF.

The chain joins TRBV5-1 to TRBJ2-5; D is unresolved. The CDR3 loop spans 13 amino acids. V was shortened by 0 bases and J by 2 bases, with 5 bases between the two germline ends. CDR1 and CDR2 (germline): SGHRS, YFSETQ. Here the CDR3 DNA reads TGCGCCAGCAGCTTGGGGGAACAAGAGACCCAGTACTTC. Translation: CASSLGEQETQYF.

The count of this clone is one. The V call is TRBV19, the J call TRBJ2-7; 7 bases align to TRBD2. This CDR3 has 13 residues. CDR1 LNHDA and CDR2 SQIVND come from the germline V gene (reference sequence). The junction had 10 bases not matched to a gene; V was cut back by 6 bases and J by 8 bases. DNA of the CDR3: TGTGCCAGTAGCGACGGGGGGAGCAGCAAGCAGTACTTC. Amino acids: CASSDGGSSKQYF.

Of note for this clone: A far larger clone is one base from this, pointing to a likely read error. The chain recombines TRBV28 with TRBJ2-7, with D perhaps TRBD1 or TRBD2 (5 bases each). Per germline, CDR1 MDHEN and CDR2 SYDVKM. The CDR3 runs to 14 residues. This CDR3 reads CASRLAGTSYGQYF. The CDR3 coding sequence is TGTGCCAGCAGGCTAGCAGGGACCTCCTACGGGCAGTACTTC. Supplemented by reference TRBV28 and TRBJ2-7, the full variable domain reads DVKVTQSSRYLVKRTGEKVFLECVQDMDHENMFWYRQDPGLGLRLIYFSYDVKMKEKGDIPEGYSVSREKKERFSLILESASTNQTSMYLCASRLAGTSYGQYFGPGTRLTVT.

Concerning this clone itself: A far larger clone is only one base removed, so a read error is likely. The V call is TRBV18, the J call TRBJ2-7; maybe TRBD2 (6 bases). Germline values: CDR1 KGHSH, CDR2 LQKENI. The CDR3 is 13 residues long. The CDR3 protein is CVSSPPGAYEQYF. The CDR3 nucleotides read TGTGTCAGCTCACCACCGGGGGCCTACGAGCAGTACTTC.

V is TRBV7-3 and J is TRBJ2-5, with D tentatively TRBD2 (5 bases). CDR1 and CDR2 from the germline V gene are SGHTA and FQGTGA. This CDR3 has 14 residues. V was cut by 2 bases and J by 3 bases, with 10 bases left in between. CDR3 DNA sequence: TGTGCCAGCAGCTTAGGAGGTTATGAAGAGACCCAGTACTTC. Translated: CASSLGGYEETQYF.

This clone was counted a single time. This likely reflects a read error, since a far larger clone is one base away. The chain has TRBV5-8 and TRBJ2-7; no clear D gene. From germline, CDR1 is SGHTS and CDR2 YDEGEE. The CDR3 covers 14 residues. CDR3 loop: CAGSLQQHSYEQYF. The DNA for the CDR3 is TGTGCCGGCAGCTTACAACAGCACTCCTACGAGCAGTACTTC.

Note on this clone: A far larger clone is one base from this, pointing to a likely read error. The chain employs TRBV2 and TRBJ2-5, with a possible D match to TRBD1 (6 bases). The CDR3 consists of 14 residues. The germline CDR1 and CDR2 sequences are SNHLY and FYNNEI. The CDR3 loop is CAGSNTGREETQYF. The CDR3, as DNA: TGTGCCGGCAGTAATACAGGGAGAGAGGAGACCCAGTACTTC.